This T cell receptor (beta chain) was retrieved from a study of molecular identifiers for immune sequencing clone quantification. Naive CD8 library inputs spanned about 17,000 to 1,100,000 sorted cells and 10%, 30% or 50% RNA. The CDR3 spans 13 residues. Germline V CDR1 and CDR2: SEHNR, FQNEAQ (reference sequence). V lost 5 bases, J lost 10 bases, and 7 bases stayed unmatched. The table lists this clonotype with many counts. The bulk TCR libraries were made with methods described before and with listed TCR primers. Via MiXCR, TCRdb re-called the PCR reads, giving one row per CDR3 protein. The sample includes 80,000 to 100,000 distinct CDR3 sequences, roughly a quarter of them seen just once.

The source of this sequence is a human donor in good health. Some libraries in this study had Jurkat cell RNA spiked in. This chain connects TRBV7-9 to TRBJ1-1, with TRBD1 matching over 10 bases. Specimen: naive CD8+ T cells from blood, with Jurkat cell RNA spiked in. As for subset: FACS-sorted CD8+CD4-CCR7+CD45RA+ naive T cells. The CDR3 loop reads CASSETGGIGAFF. CDR3 sequence (DNA): TGTGCCAGCAGCGAGACAGGGGGCATTGGAGCTTTCTTT.